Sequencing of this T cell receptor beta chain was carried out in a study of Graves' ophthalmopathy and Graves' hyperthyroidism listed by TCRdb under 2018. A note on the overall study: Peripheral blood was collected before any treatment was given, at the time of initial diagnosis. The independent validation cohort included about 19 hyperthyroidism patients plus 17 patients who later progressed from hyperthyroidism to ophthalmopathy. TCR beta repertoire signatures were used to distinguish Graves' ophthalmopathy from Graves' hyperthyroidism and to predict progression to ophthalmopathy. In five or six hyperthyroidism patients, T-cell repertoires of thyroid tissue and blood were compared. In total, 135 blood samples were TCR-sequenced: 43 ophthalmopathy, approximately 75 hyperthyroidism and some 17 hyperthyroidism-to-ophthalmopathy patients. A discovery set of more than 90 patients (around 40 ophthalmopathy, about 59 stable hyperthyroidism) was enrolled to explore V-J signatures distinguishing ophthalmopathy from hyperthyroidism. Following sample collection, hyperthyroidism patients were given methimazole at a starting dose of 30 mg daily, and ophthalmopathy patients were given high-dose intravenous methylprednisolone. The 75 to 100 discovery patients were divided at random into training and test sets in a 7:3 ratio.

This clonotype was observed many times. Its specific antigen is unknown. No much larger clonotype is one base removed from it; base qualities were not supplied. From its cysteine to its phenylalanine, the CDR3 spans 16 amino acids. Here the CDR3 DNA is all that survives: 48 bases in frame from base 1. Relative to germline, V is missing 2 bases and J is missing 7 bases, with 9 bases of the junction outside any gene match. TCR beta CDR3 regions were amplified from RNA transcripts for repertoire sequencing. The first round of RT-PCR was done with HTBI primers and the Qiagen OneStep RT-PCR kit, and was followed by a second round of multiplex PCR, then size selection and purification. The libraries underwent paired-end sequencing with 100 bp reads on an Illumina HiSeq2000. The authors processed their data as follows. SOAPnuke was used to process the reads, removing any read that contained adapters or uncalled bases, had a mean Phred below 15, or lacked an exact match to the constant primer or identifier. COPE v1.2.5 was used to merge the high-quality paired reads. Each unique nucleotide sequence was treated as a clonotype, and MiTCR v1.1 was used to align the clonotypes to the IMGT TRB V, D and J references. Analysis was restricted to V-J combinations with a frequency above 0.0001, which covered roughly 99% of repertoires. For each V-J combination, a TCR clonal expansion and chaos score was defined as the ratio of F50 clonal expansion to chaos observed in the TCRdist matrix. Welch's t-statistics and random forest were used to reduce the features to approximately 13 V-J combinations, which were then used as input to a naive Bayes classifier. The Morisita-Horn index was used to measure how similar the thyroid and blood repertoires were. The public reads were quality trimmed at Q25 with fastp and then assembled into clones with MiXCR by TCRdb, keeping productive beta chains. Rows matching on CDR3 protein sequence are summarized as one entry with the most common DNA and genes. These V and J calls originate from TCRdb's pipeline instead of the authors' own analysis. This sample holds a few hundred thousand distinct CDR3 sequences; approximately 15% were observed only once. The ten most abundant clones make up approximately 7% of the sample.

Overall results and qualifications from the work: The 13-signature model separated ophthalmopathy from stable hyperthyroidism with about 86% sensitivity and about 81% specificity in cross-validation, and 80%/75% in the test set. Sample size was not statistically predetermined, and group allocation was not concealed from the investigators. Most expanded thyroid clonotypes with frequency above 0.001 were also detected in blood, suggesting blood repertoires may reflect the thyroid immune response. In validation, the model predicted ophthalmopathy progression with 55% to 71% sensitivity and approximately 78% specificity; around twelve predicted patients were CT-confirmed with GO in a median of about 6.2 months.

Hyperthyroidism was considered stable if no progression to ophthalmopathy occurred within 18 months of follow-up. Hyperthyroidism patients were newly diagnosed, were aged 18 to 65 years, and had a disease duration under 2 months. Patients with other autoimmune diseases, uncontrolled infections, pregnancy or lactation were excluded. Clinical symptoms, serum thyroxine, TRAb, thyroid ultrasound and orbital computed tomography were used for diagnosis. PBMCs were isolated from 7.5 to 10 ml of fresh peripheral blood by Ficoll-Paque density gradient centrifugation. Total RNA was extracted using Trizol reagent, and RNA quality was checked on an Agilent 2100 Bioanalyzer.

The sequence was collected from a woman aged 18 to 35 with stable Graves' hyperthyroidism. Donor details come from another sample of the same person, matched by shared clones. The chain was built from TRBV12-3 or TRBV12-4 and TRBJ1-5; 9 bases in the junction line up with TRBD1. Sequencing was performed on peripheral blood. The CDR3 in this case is CASSLYSGTGNQPQHF. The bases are TGTGCCAGCAGTTTATATTCCGGGACAGGGAACCAGCCCCAGCATTTT.